This TCR beta chain was sequenced during a study of spatial heterogeneity in lung cancer. This clonotype was recorded many times. Its specificity is unknown. TCRdb itself ran the 5' RACE reads through MiXCR, one entry per CDR3 protein. The repertoire holds 9,000 to 13,000 distinct CDR3 sequences, with more than 10% as singletons. Trimming left V 5 bases short and J 4 bases short, with 8 bases between. From germline, CDR1 is SGHVS and CDR2 FNYEAQ. The CDR3 has 12 amino acids. Noted time point: sample taken at primary tumor resection. Overall study findings and caveats: Tumors with more nonsynonymous mutations had more expanded intratumoral alpha and beta TCRs.

This clonotype was obtained from a male donor with early-stage non-small cell lung cancer. The gene calls are TRBV7-6 and TRBJ1-1; D call uncertain. The sequencing here drew on lung tumor tissue, taken at surgery. In DNA form, the CDR3 reads TGTGCCAGCAGCGGGGTAGGCACTGAAGCTTTCTTT. Residues: CASSGVGTEAFF.